A single sample gave rise to the 22 T cell receptor beta chains below, sequenced in a study of technical replicates of blood from a handful of donors. The table came from immunoSEQ multiplex PCR; TCRdb's copy has only in-frame clones and leaves some out. The sample lists around 83,000 clones; approximately 90% were seen once. The sample was T cells isolated from PBMCs. Receptors originate from a human donor in good health.

The chain uses TRBV5-1 and TRBJ2-2; D is unresolved. Looked up from germline, CDR1 is SGHRS and CDR2 is YFSETQ. Trimming pared 0 bases from V and 0 bases from J, leaving 6 bases between. The CDR3 runs to 15 residues. CDR3 nucleotide sequence: TGCGCCAGCAGCTTGGTCGGGTCGAACACCGGGGAGCTGTTTTTT. Translating it yields CASSLVGSNTGELFF.

The chain carries TRBV5-4 and TRBJ1-4, with D maybe TRBD1 (5 bases). The CDR3 consists of 13 residues. Germline V lookup: CDR1 SGHNT, CDR2 YYREEE (reference sequence). Trimming shortened V by 5 bases and J by 4 bases, and 9 bases separated the two germline ends. CDR3 bases: TGTGCCAGCAGTGGGACTGATAATGAAAAACTGTTTTTT. As protein: CASSGTDNEKLFF.

This rearrangement joins TRBV27 to TRBJ2-5, with a weak D call TRBD2 (6 bases). CDR1 MNHEY and CDR2 SMNVEV come from the germline V gene (reference sequence). V was clipped by 0 bases and J by 6 bases, with 8 bases between them. The CDR3 extends over 13 amino acids. CDR3: CASSLSGRKTQYF. The DNA for the CDR3 is TGTGCCAGCAGTTTATCAGGGAGGAAGACCCAGTACTTC.

J is TRBJ1-6 and V is TRBV30; 9 nucleotides line up with TRBD1. The CDR3 sequence is 13 residues long. V dropped 4 bases and J dropped 7; count of bases not matched to a gene: 2. CDR1 is GTSNPN and CDR2 is SVGIG in the germline V gene (reference sequence). CDR3 residues: CAWNGQGNSPLHF. CDR3 nucleotide sequence: TGTGCCTGGAATGGACAGGGGAATTCACCCCTCCACTTT.

V gene TRBV10-2 combines with J gene TRBJ2-7; D is undetermined. The length of the CDR3 is 11 residues. Trimming stripped 1 base from V and 6 bases from J, with 4 bases between. The germline V gene has CDR1 WSHSY and CDR2 SAAADI. The DNA of the CDR3 is TGCGCCAGCAGTGAGTTTCGCGAGCAGTACTTC. This sequence encodes CASSEFREQYF.

The rearrangement uses TRBV5-1 and TRBJ1-1, with D possibly being TRBD1 (5 bases). CDR1 is SGHRS and CDR2 is YFSETQ in the germline V gene. This CDR3 has 19 residues. Trimming removed 0 bases from V and 6 bases from J, with 27 bases in between. The CDR3 spells CASSLGYFGRDSRDSEAFF. The CDR3 DNA sequence: TGCGCCAGCAGCTTGGGTTATTTTGGGCGGGACTCCCGAGACTCTGAAGCTTTCTTT.

The V call is TRBV18, the J call TRBJ1-4, with D possibly TRBD1 on 6 matching bases. The CDR3 totals 16 residues. Trimming left V 3 bases short and J 4 bases short, with 15 bases between. The germline V gene encodes CDR1 KGHSH and CDR2 LQKENI. Here the CDR3 reads CASSPTPGHINEKLFF. CDR3 nucleotides: TGTGCCAGCTCACCGACTCCGGGACACATTAATGAAAAACTGTTTTTT.

J is TRBJ2-3 and V is TRBV7-8; the D gene is possibly TRBD2 (5 bases). The CDR3 runs to 15 residues. Germline CDR1 is SGHVS and CDR2 is FQNEAQ. Trimming left V 1 base short and J 5 bases short, with 13 bases between. CDR3 protein: CASSLGVAWGDTQYF. CDR3 nucleotides: TGTGCCAGCAGCTTAGGAGTAGCGTGGGGAGATACGCAGTATTTT.

The chain is built from TRBV13 and TRBJ1-4; D unclear. The V gene's germline CDR1 is PRHDT and CDR2 FYEKMQ (reference sequence). The CDR3 is 16 residues long. Deletions cut 2 bases from V and 4 bases from J, with 14 bases between. The CDR3 nucleotides are TGTGCCAGCAGCTTAAGGTCGAGAGGCTTTAATGAAAAACTGTTTTTT. Its protein is CASSLRSRGFNEKLFF.

This clone was picked up a small number of times. The chain carries TRBV7-9 and TRBJ2-7; 9 nucleotides match TRBD2. After removal of 5 bases from V and 3 bases from J, the junction contained 17 bases not matched to a gene. Germline CDR1 and CDR2: SEHNR and FQNEAQ (reference sequence). This CDR3 region has 18 residues. In DNA form, the CDR3 reads TGTGCCAGCAGCCAGACTAGCGGACCCACGATAAACCTCTACGAGCAGTACTTC. Protein: CASSQTSGPTINLYEQYF.

This sequence joins TRBV4-1 and TRBJ2-2; 7 bases match TRBD1. Germline CDR1 is MGHRA and CDR2 is YSYEKL. Germline trimming cut 5 bases from V and 2 bases from J; bases unmatched to any gene: 8. CDR3 length: 16 amino acids. CDR3 DNA sequence: TGCGCCAGCAGCGGCCGGGACAGAGCCAACACCGGGGAGCTGTTTTTT. As protein: CASSGRDRANTGELFF.

The J gene is TRBJ1-1, the V gene TRBV15, with 11 bases aligning to TRBD1. After removal of 5 bases from V and 2 bases from J, the junction contained 10 bases not matched to a gene. The CDR3 has 17 amino acids. CDR1 and CDR2 from the germline V gene are LNHNV and YYDKDF (reference sequence). The CDR3, as DNA: TGTGCCACCAGCCGGACAGGGGGCGGACGATCCAACACTGAAGCTTTCTTT. It encodes CATSRTGGGRSNTEAFF. Full variable domain (missing parts from reference TRBV15 and TRBJ1-1): DAMVIQNPRYQVTQFGKPVTLSCSQTLNHNVMYWYQQKSSQAPKLLFHYYDKDFNNEADTPDNFQSRRPNTSFCFLDIRSPGLGDTAMYLCATSRTGGGRSNTEAFFGQGTRLTVV.

The V call is TRBV2, the J call TRBJ2-1, with 10 bases lining up with TRBD1. The CDR3 contains 15 residues. V shed 3 bases, J shed 5 bases, and the junction held 4 bases outside the gene matches. CDR1 SNHLY and CDR2 FYNNEI come from the germline V gene. The CDR3 bases are TGTGCCAGCAGTGATCCGGGGACAGGGGACAATGAGCAGTTCTTC. This sequence encodes CASSDPGTGDNEQFF.

V gene TRBV6-1 combines with J gene TRBJ1-5, with a possible D match to TRBD1 (5 bases). This CDR3 is built from 14 residues. The germline gives CDR1 MNHNS, CDR2 SASEGT. V dropped 2 bases and J dropped 6 bases, with 11 bases sitting between them. CDR3 nucleotides: TGTGCCAGCAGTGAATCGGGGGGGGGTCAGCCCCAGCATTTT. This gives the protein CASSESGGGQPQHF.

The rearrangement joins TRBV4-1 to TRBJ1-5; D remains ambiguous. V lost 0 bases and J lost 13, with 22 bases in between. The germline CDR1 and CDR2 sequences are MGHRA and YSYEKL. This CDR3 comprises 16 residues. The CDR3, as DNA: TGCGCCAGCAGCCAAGAAGATTCGGGGAGCCTTATCCCACAGCATTTT. Its translation: CASSQEDSGSLIPQHF.

This chain links TRBV6-1 with TRBJ2-3; D unclear. Trimming removed 6 bases at V and 0 bases at J, with 22 bases between. Looked up from germline, CDR1 is MNHNS and CDR2 is SASEGT. The CDR3 extends over 18 amino acids. In DNA, the CDR3 is TGTGCCAGCAGCGAATCCCAGGTCCTGCAAACTAGCACAGATACGCAGTATTTT. It encodes CASSESQVLQTSTDTQYF.

This sequence joins TRBV6-6 and TRBJ2-7; TRBD2 might be the D (5 bases). This CDR3 contains 14 residues. Germline V gives CDR1 MNHNY, CDR2 SVGAGI (reference sequence). V was clipped by 10 bases and J by 2 bases, with 18 bases between them. The CDR3: CATKPGTGTYEQYF. DNA of the CDR3: TGTGCCACCAAACCGGGTACGGGGACCTACGAGCAGTACTTC.

The chain has TRBV9 and TRBJ2-1; D remains ambiguous. CDR3 length: 15 residues. Looked up from germline, CDR1 is SGDLS and CDR2 is YYNGEE. Trimming shortened V by 0 bases and J by 5 bases, and 12 bases separated the two germline ends. CDR3 coding DNA: TGTGCCAGCAGCGTAGGACCGACTTTCGACAATGAGCAGTTCTTC. Residues: CASSVGPTFDNEQFF.

This clone was recorded only once. V gene TRBV4-2 combines with J gene TRBJ2-7; 9 bases map to TRBD2. Germline V gene data show CDR1 as LGHNA and CDR2 as YNFKEQ. The CDR3 consists of 19 residues. V lost 4 bases, J lost 0 bases, and 16 bases stayed unmatched. CDR3 sequence: CASSRLAGAPRGTSYEQYF. The DNA of the CDR3 is TGTGCCAGCAGCCGTTTAGCGGGAGCCCCGAGGGGGACCTCCTACGAGCAGTACTTC.

This sequence joins TRBV2 and TRBJ2-7; 9 nucleotides line up with TRBD1. Germline assignment: CDR1 SNHLY and CDR2 FYNNEI. V lost 6 bases and J lost 5; bases outside the gene matches: 8. The CDR3 runs 14 residues. CDR3 DNA: TGTGCCAGCAGACCGACAGGGGGGCGTCACGAGCAGTACTTC. Amino acids: CASRPTGGRHEQYF.

V gene TRBV30 combines with J gene TRBJ2-1; possibly TRBD2 for D (6 bases). Trimming left V 4 bases short and J 3 bases short, with 13 bases between. Germline V gene sequence: CDR1 GTSNPN, CDR2 SVGIG (reference sequence). The CDR3 sequence is 14 residues long. CDR3 sequence: CAWTLSGFYNEQFF. The CDR3 DNA is TGTGCCTGGACATTGAGCGGGTTCTACAATGAGCAGTTCTTC.

A note on this clone: One end of the junction varies from germline; a read error may be responsible. The chain recombines TRBV5-1 with TRBJ2-2; D might be TRBD2 (5 bases). CDR1 and CDR2 from the germline V gene are SGHRS and YFSETQ. The CDR3 consists of 14 residues. The CDR3 region has the DNA TGCGCCAGCAGGTTGGGAGTGAACACCGGGGAGCTGTTTTTT. Translated, it gives CASRLGVNTGELFF.